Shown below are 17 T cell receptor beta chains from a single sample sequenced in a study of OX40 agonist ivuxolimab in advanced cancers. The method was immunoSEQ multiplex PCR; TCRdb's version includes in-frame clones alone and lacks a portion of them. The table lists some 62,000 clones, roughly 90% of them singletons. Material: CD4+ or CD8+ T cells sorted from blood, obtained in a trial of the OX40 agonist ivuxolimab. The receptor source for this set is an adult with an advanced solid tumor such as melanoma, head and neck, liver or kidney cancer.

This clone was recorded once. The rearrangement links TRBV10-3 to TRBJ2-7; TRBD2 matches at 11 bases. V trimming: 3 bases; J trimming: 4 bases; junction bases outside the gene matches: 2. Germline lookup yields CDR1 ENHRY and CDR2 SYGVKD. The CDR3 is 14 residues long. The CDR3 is CAISELAGDYEQYF. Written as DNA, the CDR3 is TGTGCCATCAGTGAACTAGCGGGAGATTACGAGCAGTACTTC.

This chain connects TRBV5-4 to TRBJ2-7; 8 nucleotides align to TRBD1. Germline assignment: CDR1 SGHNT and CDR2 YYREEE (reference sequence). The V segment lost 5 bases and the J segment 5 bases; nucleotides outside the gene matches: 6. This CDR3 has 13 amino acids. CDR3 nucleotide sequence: TGTGCCAGCAGACACCAGGGGGCGGACGAGCAGTACTTC. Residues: CASRHQGADEQYF.

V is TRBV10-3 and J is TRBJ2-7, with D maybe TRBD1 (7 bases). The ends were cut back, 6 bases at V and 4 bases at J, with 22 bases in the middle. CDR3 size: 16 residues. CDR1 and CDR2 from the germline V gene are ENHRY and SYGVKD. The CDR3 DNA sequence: TGTGCCATCAGCCCAGGGGGGACGCTGACTACGTACGAGCAGTACTTC. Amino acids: CAISPGGTLTTYEQYF.

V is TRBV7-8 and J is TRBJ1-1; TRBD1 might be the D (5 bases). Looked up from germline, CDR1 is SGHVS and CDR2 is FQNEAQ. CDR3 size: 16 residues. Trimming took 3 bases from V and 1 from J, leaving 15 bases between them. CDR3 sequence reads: CASSLMTDPTNTEAFF. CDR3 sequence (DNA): TGTGCCAGCAGCTTGATGACAGACCCCACGAACACTGAAGCTTTCTTT.

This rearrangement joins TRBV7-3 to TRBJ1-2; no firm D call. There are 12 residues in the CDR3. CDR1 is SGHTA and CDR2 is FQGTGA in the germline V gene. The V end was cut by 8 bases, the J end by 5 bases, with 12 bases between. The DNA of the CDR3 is TGTGCCAGCGGCGAGGGCGGGTATGGCTACACCTTC. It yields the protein CASGEGGYGYTF.

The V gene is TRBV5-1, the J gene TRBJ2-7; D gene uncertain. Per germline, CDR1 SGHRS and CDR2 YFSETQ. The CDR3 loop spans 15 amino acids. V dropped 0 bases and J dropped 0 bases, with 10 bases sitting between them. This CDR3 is CASSLEASPSYEQYF. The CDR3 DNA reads TGCGCCAGCAGCTTGGAGGCTTCGCCCTCCTACGAGCAGTACTTC.

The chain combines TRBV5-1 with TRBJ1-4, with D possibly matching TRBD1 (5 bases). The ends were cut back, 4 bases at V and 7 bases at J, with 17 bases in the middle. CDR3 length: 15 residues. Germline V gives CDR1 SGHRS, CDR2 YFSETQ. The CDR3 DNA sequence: TGCGCCAGCAGCCTCACCAGGGATCAGGGTGAAAAACTGTTTTTT. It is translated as CASSLTRDQGEKLFF.

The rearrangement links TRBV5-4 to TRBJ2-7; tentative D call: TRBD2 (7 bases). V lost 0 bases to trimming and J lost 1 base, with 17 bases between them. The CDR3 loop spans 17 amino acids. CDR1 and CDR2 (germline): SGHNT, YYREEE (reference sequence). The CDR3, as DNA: TGTGCCAGCAGCTTGGCGGGGGGCCAAAAAATATCCTACGAGCAGTACTTC. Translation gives CASSLAGGQKISYEQYF.

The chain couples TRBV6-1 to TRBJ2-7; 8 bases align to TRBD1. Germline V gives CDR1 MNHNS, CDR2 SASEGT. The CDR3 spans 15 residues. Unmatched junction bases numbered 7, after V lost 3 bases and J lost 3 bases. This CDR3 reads CASSEVAGGLYEQYF. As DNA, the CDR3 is TGTGCCAGCAGTGAGGTGGCAGGGGGCCTCTACGAGCAGTACTTC.

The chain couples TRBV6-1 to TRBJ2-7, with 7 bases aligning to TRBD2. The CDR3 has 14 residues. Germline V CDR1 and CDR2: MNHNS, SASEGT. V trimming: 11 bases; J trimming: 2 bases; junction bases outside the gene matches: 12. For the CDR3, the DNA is TGTGCCGCCGCGGGAGCGGCCCTCACCTACGAGCAGTACTTC. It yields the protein CAAAGAALTYEQYF.

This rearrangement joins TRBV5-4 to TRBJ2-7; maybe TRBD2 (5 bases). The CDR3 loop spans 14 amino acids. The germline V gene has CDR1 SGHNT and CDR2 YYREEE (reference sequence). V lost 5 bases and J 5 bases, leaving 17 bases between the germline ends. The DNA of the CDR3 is TGTGCCAGCAGTTCCGGACTCTTCGGGAACGAGCAGTACTTC. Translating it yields CASSSGLFGNEQYF.

CDR3 in DNA: TGTGCCAGCAGTTTTCGGGGCGGTGGCTACACCTTC. Protein product: CASSFRGGGYTF. The V and J genes are TRBV27 and TRBJ1-2; tentative D call: TRBD1 (5 bases). V lost 3 bases and J lost 7, with 9 bases in between. CDR3 length equals 12 residues. The germline gives CDR1 MNHEY, CDR2 SMNVEV (reference sequence).

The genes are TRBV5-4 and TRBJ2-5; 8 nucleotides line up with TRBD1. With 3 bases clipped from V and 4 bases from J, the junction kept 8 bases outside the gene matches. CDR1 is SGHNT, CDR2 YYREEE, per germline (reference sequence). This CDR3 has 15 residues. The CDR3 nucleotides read TGTGCCAGCAGCTCCCCTGGCAGGGGGCGAGAGACCCAGTACTTC. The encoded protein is CASSSPGRGRETQYF.

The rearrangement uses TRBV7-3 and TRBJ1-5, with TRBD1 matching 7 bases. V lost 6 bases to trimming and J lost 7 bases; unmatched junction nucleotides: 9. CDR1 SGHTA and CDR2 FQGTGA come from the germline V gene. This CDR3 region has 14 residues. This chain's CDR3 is CASRLPQGEQPQHF. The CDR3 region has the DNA TGTGCCAGCAGATTACCTCAGGGGGAGCAGCCCCAGCATTTT. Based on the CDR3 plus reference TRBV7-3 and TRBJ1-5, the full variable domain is GAGVSQTPSNKVTEKGKYVELRCDPISGHTALYWYRQSLGQGPEFLIYFQGTGAADDSGLPNDRFFAVRPEGSVSTLKIQRTERGDSAVYLCASRLPQGEQPQHFGDGTRLSIL.

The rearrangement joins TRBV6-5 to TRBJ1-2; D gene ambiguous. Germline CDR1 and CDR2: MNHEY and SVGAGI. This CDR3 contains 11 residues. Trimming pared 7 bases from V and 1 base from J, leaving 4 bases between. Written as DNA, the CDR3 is TGTGCCAGCAACCATAACTATGGCTACACCTTC. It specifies CASNHNYGYTF.

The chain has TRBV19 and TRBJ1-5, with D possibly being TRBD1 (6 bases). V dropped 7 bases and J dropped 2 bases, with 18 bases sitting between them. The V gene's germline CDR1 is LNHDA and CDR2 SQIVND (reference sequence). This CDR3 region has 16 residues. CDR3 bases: TGTGCCAGTAAGCTGCCGGGGGGCGTGGGCAATCAGCCCCAGCATTTT. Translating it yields CASKLPGGVGNQPQHF.

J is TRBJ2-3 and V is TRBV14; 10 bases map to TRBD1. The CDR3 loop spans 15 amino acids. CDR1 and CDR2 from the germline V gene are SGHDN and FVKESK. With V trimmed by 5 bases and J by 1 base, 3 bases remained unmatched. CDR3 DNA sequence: TGTGCCAGCAGCGACAGGGGGCAGGGCACAGATACGCAGTATTTT. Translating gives CASSDRGQGTDTQYF.